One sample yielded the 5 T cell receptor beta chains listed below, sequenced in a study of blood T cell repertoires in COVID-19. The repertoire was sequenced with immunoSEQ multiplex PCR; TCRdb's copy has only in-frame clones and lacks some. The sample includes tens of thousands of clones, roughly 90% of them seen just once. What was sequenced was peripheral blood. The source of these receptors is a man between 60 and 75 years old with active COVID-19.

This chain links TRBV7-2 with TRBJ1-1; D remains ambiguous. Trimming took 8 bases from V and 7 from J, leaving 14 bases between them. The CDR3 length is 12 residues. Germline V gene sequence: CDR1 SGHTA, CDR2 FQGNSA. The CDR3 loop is CASRPGAYEAFF. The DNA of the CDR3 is TGTGCCAGCCGACCAGGCGCTTATGAAGCTTTCTTT.

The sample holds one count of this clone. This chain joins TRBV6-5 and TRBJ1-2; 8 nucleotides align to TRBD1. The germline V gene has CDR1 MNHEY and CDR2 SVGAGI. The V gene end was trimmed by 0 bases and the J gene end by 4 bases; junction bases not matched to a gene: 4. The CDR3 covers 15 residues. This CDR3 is CASSYSRQGIYGYTF. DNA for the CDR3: TGTGCCAGCAGTTACTCGAGACAGGGGATCTATGGCTACACCTTC.

The CDR3 spells CASTYGTNYGYTF. The CDR3 DNA reads as TGTGCCAGCACGTACGGTACTAACTATGGCTACACCTTC. The V gene is TRBV2, the J gene TRBJ1-2; unclear D gene. Germline V CDR1 and CDR2: SNHLY, FYNNEI. The CDR3 extends over 13 amino acids. V gave up 7 bases and J gave up 0 bases, with 9 bases separating them.

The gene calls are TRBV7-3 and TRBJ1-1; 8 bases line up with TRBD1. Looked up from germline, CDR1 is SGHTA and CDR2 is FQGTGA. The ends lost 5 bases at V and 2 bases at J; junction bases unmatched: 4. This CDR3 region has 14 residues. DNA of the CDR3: TGTGCCAGCAGCGAACAGGGGGTTAACACTGAAGCTTTCTTT. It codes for CASSEQGVNTEAFF.

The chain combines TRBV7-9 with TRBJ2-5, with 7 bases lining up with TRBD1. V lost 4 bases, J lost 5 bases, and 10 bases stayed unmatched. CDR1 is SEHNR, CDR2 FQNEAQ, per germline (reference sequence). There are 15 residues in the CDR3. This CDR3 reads CASSYAGTVRETQYF. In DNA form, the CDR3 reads TGTGCCAGCAGCTACGCAGGGACAGTTAGGGAGACCCAGTACTTC.